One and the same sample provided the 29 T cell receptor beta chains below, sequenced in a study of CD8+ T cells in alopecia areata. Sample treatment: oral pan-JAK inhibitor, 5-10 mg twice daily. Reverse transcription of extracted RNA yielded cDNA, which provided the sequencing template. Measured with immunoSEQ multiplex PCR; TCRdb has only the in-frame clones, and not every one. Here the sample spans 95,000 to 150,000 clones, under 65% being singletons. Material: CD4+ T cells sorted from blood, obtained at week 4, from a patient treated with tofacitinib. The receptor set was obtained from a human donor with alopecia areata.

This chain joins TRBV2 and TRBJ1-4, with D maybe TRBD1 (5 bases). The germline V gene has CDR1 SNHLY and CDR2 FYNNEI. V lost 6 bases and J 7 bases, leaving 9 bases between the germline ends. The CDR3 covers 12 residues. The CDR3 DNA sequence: TGTGCCAGCAGGCGGGGGAGTGAAAAACTGTTTTTT. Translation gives CASRRGSEKLFF.

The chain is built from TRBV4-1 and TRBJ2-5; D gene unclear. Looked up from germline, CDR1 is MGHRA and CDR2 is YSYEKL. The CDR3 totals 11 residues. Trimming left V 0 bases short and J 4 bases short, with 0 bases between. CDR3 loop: CASSQEETQYF. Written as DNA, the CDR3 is TGCGCCAGCAGCCAAGAAGAGACCCAGTACTTC.

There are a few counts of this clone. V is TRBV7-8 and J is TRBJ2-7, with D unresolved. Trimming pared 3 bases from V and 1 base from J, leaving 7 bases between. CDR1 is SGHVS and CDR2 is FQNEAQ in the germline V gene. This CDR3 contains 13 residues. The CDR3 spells CASSFSRSYEQYF. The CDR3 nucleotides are TGTGCCAGCAGCTTTTCCAGGTCCTACGAGCAGTACTTC.

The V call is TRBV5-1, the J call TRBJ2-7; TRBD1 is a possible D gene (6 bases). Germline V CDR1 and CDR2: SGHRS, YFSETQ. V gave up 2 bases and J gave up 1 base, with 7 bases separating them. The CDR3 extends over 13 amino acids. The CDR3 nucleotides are TGCGCCAGCAGCTTCGGACAGTCCTACGAGCAGTACTTC. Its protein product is CASSFGQSYEQYF.

CDR3 region: CASSHPQGRETQYF. The CDR3 nucleotides are TGCGCCAGCAGCCATCCACAGGGGCGAGAGACCCAGTACTTC. This chain connects TRBV5-1 to TRBJ2-5, with 7 nucleotides matching TRBD1. V lost 4 bases and J lost 4; bases outside the gene matches: 7. The CDR3 has 14 amino acids. Germline V gene data show CDR1 as SGHRS and CDR2 as YFSETQ.

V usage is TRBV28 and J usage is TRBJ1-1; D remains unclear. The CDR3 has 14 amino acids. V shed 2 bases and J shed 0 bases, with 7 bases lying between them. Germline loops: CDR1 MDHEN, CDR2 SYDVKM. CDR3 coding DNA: TGTGCCAGCAGTTTAAGGATCATGAACACTGAAGCTTTCTTT. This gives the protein CASSLRIMNTEAFF. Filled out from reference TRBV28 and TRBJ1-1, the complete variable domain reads DVKVTQSSRYLVKRTGEKVFLECVQDMDHENMFWYRQDPGLGLRLIYFSYDVKMKEKGDIPEGYSVSREKKERFSLILESASTNQTSMYLCASSLRIMNTEAFFGQGTRLTVV.

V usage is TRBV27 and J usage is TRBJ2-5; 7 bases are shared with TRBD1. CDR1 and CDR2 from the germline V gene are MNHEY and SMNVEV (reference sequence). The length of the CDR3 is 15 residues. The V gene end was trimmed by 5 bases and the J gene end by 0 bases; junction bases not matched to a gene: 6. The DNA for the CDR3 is TGTGCCAGCAGTGGAACAGGGGCCCACCAAGAGACCCAGTACTTC. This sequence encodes CASSGTGAHQETQYF.

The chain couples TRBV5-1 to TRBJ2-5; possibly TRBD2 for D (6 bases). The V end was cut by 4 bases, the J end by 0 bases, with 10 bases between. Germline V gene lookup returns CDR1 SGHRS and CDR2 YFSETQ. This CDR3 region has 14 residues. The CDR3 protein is CASSIGTDQETQYF. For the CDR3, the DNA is TGCGCCAGCAGCATCGGGACTGACCAAGAGACCCAGTACTTC.

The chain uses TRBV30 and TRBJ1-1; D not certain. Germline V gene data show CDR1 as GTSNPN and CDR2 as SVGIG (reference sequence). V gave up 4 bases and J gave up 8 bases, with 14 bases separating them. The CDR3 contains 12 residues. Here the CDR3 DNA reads TGTGCCTGGACAAAGGGTCGTACAGAAGCTTTCTTT. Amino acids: CAWTKGRTEAFF.

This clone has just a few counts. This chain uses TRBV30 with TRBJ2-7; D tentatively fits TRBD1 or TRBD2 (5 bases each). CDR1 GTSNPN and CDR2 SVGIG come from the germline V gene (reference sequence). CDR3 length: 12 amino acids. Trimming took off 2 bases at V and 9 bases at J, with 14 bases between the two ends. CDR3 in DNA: TGTGCCTGGAGTATGGGACCCCGGGGGCAGTACTTC. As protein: CAWSMGPRGQYF.

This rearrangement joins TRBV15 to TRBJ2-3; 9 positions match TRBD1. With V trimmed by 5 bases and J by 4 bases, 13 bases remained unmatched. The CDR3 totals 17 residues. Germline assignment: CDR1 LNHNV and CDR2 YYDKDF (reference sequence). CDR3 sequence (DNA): TGTGCCACCAGCGTCATTCCGAGGGGGACAGGGCCAGATACGCAGTATTTT. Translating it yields CATSVIPRGTGPDTQYF.

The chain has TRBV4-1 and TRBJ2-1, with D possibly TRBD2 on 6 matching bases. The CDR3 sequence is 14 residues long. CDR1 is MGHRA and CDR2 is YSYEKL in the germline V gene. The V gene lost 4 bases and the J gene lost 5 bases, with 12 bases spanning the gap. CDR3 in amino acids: CASSRSSGDNEQFF. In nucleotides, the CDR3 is TGCGCCAGCAGCCGGAGTAGCGGCGACAATGAGCAGTTCTTC.

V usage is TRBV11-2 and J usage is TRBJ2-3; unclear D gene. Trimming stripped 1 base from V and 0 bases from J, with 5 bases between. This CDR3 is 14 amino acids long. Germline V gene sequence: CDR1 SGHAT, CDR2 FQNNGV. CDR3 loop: CASSLVGSTDTQYF. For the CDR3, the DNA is TGTGCCAGCAGCTTAGTCGGGAGCACAGATACGCAGTATTTT.

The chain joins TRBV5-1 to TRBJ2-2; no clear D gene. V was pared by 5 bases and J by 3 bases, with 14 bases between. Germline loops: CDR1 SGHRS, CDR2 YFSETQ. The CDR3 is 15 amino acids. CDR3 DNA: TGCGCCAGCAGGTCGGAGCTATTGGACACCGGGGAGCTGTTTTTT. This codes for CASRSELLDTGELFF.

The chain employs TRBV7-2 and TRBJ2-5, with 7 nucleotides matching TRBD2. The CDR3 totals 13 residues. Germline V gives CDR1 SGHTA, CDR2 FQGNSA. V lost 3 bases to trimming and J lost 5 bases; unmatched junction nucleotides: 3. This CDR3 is CASSFSGRETQYF. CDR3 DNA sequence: TGTGCCAGCAGCTTCTCCGGGAGGGAGACCCAGTACTTC.

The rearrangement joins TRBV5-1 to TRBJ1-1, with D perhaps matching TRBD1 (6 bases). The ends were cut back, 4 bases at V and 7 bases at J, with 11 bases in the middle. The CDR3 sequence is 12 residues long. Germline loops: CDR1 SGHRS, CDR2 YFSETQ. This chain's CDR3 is CASSPPGDEAFF. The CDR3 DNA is TGCGCCAGCAGCCCTCCAGGGGATGAAGCTTTCTTT.

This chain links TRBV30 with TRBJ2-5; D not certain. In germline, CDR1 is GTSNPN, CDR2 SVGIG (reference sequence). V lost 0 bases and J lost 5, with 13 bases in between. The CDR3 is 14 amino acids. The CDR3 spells CAWSVGELGETQYF. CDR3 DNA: TGTGCCTGGAGTGTTGGCGAGCTCGGCGAGACCCAGTACTTC.

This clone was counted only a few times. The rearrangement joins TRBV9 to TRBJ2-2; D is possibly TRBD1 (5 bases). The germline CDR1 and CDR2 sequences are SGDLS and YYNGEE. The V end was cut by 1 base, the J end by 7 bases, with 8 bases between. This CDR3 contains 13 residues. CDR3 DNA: TGTGCCAGCAGCGTACAGGGCCTCGGGGAGCTGTTTTTT. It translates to CASSVQGLGELFF.

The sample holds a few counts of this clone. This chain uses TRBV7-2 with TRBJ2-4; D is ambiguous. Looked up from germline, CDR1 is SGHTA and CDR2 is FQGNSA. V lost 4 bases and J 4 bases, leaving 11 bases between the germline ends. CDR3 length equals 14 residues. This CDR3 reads CASSSRSDKNIQYF. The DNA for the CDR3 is TGTGCCAGCAGCTCGAGGTCCGATAAAAACATTCAGTACTTC.

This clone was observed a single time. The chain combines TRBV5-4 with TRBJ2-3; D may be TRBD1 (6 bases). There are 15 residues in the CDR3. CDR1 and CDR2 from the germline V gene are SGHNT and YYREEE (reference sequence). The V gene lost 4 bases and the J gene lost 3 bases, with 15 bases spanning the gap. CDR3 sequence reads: CASSEPGTTTDTQYF. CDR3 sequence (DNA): TGTGCCAGCAGCGAACCCGGGACAACTACAGATACGCAGTATTTT.

This chain's CDR3 is CASSLGQGGFYEQYF. For the CDR3, the DNA is TGTGCCAGCAGCTTGGGACAGGGGGGTTTCTACGAGCAGTACTTC. V usage is TRBV7-2 and J usage is TRBJ2-7; TRBD1 agrees at 11 bases. After removal of 3 bases from V and 3 bases from J, the junction contained 4 bases not matched to a gene. The V gene's germline CDR1 is SGHTA and CDR2 FQGNSA. The CDR3 has 15 amino acids.

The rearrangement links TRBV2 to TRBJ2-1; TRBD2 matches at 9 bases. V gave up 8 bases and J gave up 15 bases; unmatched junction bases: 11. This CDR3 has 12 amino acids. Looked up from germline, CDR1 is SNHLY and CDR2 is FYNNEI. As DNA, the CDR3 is TGTGCCAGCCGCGCGGGGGGGCCTGTACTGTTCTTC. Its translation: CASRAGGPVLFF.

The CDR3, as DNA: TGTGCCAGCAGCTTGAACAGGGGTGGCGGGGAGCTGTTTTTT. This sequence encodes CASSLNRGGGELFF. The chain has TRBV11-2 and TRBJ2-2; the match to TRBD1 covers 7 bases. The V and J ends lost 3 bases and 7 bases, in that order; junction bases with no gene match: 5. The CDR3 is made up of 14 amino acids. Germline V gene lookup returns CDR1 SGHAT and CDR2 FQNNGV.

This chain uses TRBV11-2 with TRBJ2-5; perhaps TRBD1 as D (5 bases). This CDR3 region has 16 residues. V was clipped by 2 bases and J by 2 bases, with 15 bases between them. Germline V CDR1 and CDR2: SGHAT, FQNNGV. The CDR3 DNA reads TGTGCCAGCAGCTTAAACGCGAAAGGGGTACAAGAGACCCAGTACTTC. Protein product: CASSLNAKGVQETQYF. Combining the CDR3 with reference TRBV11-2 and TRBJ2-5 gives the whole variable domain EAGVAQSPRYKIIEKRQSVAFWCNPISGHATLYWYQQILGQGPKLLIQFQNNGVVDDSQLPKDRFSAERLKGVDSTLKIQPAKLEDSAVYLCASSLNAKGVQETQYFGPGTRLLVL.

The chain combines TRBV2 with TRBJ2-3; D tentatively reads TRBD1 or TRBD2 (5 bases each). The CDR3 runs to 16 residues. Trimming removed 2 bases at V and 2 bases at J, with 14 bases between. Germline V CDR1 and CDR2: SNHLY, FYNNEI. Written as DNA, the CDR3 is TGTGCCAGCAGTGAACGACAGTACCTAGCCACAGATACGCAGTATTTT. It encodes CASSERQYLATDTQYF.

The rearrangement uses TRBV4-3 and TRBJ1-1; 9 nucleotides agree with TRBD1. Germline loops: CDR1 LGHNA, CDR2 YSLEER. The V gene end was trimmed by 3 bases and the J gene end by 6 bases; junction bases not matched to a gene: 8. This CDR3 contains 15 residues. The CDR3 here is CASSQVGQGIAEAFF. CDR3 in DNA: TGCGCCAGCAGCCAGGTGGGACAGGGAATCGCTGAAGCTTTCTTT.

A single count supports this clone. CDR3 in DNA: TGTGCCTGGGGATCCGGAAGCGGGACTGGCACAGATACGCAGTATTTT. Its translation is CAWGSGSGTGTDTQYF. This chain joins TRBV30 and TRBJ2-3, with TRBD2 identical over 7 bases. The V segment lost 5 bases and the J segment 1 base; nucleotides outside the gene matches: 12. CDR1 and CDR2 from the germline V gene are GTSNPN and SVGIG (reference sequence). This CDR3 has 16 amino acids. The whole variable domain, filled in from reference TRBV30 and TRBJ2-3, reads SQTIHQWPATLVQPVGSPLSLECTVEGTSNPNLYWYRQAAGRGLQLLFYSVGIGQISSEVPQNLSASRPQDRQFILSSKKLLLSDSGFYLCAWGSGSGTGTDTQYFGPGTRLTVL.

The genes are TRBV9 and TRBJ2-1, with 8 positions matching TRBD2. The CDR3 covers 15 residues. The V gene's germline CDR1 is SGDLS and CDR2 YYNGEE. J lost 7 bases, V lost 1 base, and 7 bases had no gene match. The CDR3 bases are TGTGCCAGCAGCGTAACCCCGGGGGGGCGGAATGAGCAGTTCTTC. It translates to CASSVTPGGRNEQFF.

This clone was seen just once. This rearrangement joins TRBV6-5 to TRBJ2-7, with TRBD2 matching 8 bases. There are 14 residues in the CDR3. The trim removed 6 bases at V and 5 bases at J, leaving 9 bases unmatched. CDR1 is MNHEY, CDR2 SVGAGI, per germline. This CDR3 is CASREREIFHEQYF. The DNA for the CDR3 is TGTGCCAGCAGAGAGCGGGAGATCTTCCACGAGCAGTACTTC.